The source of this TCR beta chain is a study of blood T cell repertoires in COVID-19. Study as a whole: The cDNA or gDNA used as material had been derived from T cells, B-cell-depleted T cells, or PBMCs.

The ends lost 2 bases at V and 2 bases at J; junction bases unmatched: 3. Germline V gives CDR1 SGHKS, CDR2 YYEKEE (reference sequence). The CDR3 consists of 15 residues. Per the study methods: Reference gene primer amplification gave estimated nucleated cell counts. Assay used: immunoSEQ multiplex PCR; TCRdb lists only in-frame clones, some missing. That table is the source of V, J and clone size, and D and trimming were worked out from the DNA. In the table there are 40,000 or so clones, about nine tenths of which are singletons. The material sequenced was peripheral blood. This sequence originates from a middle-aged man with active COVID-19. The chain couples TRBV5-5 to TRBJ2-2; 7 bases are shared with TRBD1. DNA for the CDR3: TGTGCCAGCAGCTTCCGGGACAGAAACACCGGGGAGCTGTTTTTT. It is translated as CASSFRDRNTGELFF.